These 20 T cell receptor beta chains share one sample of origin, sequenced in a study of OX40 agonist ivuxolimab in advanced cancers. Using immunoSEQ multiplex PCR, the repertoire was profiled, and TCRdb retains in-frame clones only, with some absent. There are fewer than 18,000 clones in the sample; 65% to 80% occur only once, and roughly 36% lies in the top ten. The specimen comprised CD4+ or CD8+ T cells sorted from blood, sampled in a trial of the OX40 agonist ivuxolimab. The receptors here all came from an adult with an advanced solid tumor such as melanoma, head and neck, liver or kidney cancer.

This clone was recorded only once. The CDR3 sequence: CASGQAYEQYF. CDR3 in DNA: TGTGCCAGCGGACAAGCCTACGAGCAGTACTTC. This chain connects TRBV4-2 to TRBJ2-7, with D perhaps TRBD1 (5 bases). The CDR3 length is 11 residues. Trimming took 8 bases from V and 2 from J, leaving 7 bases between them. Germline CDR1 is LGHNA and CDR2 is YNFKEQ.

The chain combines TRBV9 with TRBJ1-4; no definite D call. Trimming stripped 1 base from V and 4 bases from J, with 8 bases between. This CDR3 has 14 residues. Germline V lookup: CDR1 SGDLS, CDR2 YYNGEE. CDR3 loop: CASSVHPSNEKLFF. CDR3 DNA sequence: TGTGCCAGCAGCGTACACCCGAGTAATGAAAAACTGTTTTTT.

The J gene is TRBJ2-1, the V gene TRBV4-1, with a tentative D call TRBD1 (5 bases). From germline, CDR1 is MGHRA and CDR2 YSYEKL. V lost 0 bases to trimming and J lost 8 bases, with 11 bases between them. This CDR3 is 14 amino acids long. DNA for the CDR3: TGCGCCAGCAGCCAAGAAGGGGCTAACTATGAGCAGTTCTTC. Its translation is CASSQEGANYEQFF.

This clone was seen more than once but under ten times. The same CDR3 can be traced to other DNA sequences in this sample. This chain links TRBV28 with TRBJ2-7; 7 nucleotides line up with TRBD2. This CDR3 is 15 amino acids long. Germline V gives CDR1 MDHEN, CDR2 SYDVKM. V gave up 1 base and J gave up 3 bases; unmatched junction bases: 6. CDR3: CASSLLWEGNYEQYF. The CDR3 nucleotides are TGTGCCAGCAGTTTATTGTGGGAGGGAAACTACGAGCAGTACTTC.

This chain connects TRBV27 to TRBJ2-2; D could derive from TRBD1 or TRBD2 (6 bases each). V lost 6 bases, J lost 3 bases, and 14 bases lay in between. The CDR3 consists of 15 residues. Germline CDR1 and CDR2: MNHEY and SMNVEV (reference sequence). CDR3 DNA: TGTGCCAGCAGACCCACCGGGGGCCACACCGGGGAGCTGTTTTTT. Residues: CASRPTGGHTGELFF.

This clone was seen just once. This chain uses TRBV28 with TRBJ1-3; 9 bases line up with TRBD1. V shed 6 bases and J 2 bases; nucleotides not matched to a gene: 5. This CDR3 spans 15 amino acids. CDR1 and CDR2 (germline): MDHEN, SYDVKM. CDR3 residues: CASRETGGTGNTIYF. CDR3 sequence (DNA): TGTGCCAGCAGGGAAACAGGGGGCACTGGAAACACCATATATTTT.

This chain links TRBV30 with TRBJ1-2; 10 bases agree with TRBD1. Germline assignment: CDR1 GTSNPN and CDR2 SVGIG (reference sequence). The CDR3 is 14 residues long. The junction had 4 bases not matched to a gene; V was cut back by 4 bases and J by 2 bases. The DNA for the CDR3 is TGTGCCTGGAACCCGGGACAGGGGAACTATGGCTACACCTTC. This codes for CAWNPGQGNYGYTF.

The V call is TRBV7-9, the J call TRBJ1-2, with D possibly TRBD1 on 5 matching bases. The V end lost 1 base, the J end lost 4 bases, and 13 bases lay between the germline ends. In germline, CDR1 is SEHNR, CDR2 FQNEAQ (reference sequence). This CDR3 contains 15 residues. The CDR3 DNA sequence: TGTGCCAGCAGCTTAGTTGGGCAGGGAATCTATGGCTACACCTTC. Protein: CASSLVGQGIYGYTF. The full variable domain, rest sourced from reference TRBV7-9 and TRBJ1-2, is DTGVSQNPRHKITKRGQNVTFRCDPISEHNRLYWYRQTLGQGPEFLTYFQNEAQLEKSRLLSDRFSAERPKGSFSTLEIQRTEQGDSAMYLCASSLVGQGIYGYTFGSGTRLTVV.

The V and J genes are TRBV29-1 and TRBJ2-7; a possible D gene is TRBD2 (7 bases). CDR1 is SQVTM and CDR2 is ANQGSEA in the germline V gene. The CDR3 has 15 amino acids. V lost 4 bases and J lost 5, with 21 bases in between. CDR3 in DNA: TGCAGCGTTGGGGGTTTCGCGGGGGCCTGGGACGAGCAGTACTTC. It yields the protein CSVGGFAGAWDEQYF.

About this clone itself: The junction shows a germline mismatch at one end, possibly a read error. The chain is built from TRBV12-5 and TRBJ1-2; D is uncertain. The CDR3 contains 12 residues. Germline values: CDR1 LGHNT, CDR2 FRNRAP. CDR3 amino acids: CASGLEDYGYAF. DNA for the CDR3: TGTGCTAGTGGTTTAGAGGACTATGGCTACGCCTTC.

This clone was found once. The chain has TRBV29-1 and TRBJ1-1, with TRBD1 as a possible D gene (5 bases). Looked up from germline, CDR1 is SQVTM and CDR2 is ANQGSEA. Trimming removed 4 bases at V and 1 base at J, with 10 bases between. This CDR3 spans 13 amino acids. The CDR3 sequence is CSVGDGPNTEAFF. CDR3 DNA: TGCAGCGTTGGGGACGGGCCGAACACTGAAGCTTTCTTT.

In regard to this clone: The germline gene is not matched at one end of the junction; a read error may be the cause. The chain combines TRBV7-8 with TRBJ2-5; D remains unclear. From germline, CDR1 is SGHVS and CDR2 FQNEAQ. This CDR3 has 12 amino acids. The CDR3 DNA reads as TGTGCCAGCACCTTACCCAAGGAGACCCAGTACTTC. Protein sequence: CASTLPKETQYF. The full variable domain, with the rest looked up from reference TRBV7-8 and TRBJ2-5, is GAGVSQSPRYKVAKRGQDVALRCDPISGHVSLFWYQQALGQGPEFLTYFQNEAQLDKSGLPSDRFFAERPEGSVSTLKIQRTQQEDSAVYLCASTLPKETQYFGPGTRLLVL.

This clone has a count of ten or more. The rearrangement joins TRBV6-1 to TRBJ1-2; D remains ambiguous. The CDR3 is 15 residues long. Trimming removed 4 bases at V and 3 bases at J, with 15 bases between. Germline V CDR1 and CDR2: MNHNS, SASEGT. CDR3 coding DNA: TGTGCCAGCAGTGTATTGTACCATGGGGACTATGGCTACACCTTC. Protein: CASSVLYHGDYGYTF.

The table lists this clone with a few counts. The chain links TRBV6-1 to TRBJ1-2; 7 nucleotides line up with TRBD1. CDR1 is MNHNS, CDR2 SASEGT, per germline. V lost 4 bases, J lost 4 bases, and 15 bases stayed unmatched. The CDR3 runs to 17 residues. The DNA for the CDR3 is TGTGCCAGCAGTGGGAGACAGGGAGTTCCAATTCCCTATGGCTACACCTTC. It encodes CASSGRQGVPIPYGYTF.

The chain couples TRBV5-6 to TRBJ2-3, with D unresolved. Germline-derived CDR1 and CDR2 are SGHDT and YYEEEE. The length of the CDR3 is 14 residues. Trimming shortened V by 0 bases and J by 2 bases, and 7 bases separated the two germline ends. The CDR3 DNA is TGTGCCAGCAGCTTGGTCCTATTCACAGATACGCAGTATTTT. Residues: CASSLVLFTDTQYF.

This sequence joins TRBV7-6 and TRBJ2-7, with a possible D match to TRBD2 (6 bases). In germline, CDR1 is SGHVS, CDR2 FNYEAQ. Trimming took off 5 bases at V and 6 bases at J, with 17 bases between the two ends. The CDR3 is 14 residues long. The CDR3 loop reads CASSPGSEQPEQYF. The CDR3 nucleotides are TGTGCCAGCAGCCCCGGGAGCGAACAGCCCGAGCAGTACTTC.

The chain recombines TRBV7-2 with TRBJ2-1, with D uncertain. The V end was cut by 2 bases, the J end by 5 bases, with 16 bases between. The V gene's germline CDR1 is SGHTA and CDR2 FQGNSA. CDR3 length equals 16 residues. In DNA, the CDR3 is TGTGCCAGCAGCTTATTCGTGGCGGAACCAAACAATGAGCAGTTCTTC. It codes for CASSLFVAEPNNEQFF.

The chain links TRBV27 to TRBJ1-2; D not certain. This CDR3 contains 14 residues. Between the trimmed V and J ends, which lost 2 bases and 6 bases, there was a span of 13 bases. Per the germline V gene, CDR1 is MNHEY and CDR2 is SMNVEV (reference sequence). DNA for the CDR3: TGTGCCAGCAGTTTAGGGTCCACCCGGGATGGCTACACCTTC. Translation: CASSLGSTRDGYTF.

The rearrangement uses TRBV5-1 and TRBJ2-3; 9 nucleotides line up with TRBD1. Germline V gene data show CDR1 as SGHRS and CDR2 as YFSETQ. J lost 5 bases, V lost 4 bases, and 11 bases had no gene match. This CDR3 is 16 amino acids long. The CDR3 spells CASSAYRGQLQDTQYF. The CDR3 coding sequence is TGCGCCAGCAGCGCATACAGGGGGCAGCTTCAAGATACGCAGTATTTT.

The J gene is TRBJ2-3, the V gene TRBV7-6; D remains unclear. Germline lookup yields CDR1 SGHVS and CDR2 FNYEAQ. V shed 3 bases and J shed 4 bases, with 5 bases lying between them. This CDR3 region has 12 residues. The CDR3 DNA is TGTGCCAGCAGCTTCGGGTCAGATACGCAGTATTTT. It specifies CASSFGSDTQYF.